Detailed here is one T cell receptor beta chain. This clone was seen a few times. No antigen is known for it. It has no much larger one-base neighbor in the sample; base qualities were not kept. The data stem from a study of control samples from healthy donors and cancer patients (dated by TCRdb to the early 2020s). CDR1 MDHEN and CDR2 SYDVKM are derived from the germline V gene. V is cut back by 5 bases and J by 5 bases, with 12 bases in the junction unmatched. The CDR3, from cysteine to phenylalanine, totals 17 residues. Only the CDR3 part of the read is kept: 51 bases, read in frame from the first base. Libraries were built with the immunoSEQ multiplex PCR assay. TCRdb mirrors the immuneACCESS table, restricted to in-frame sequences. Some clones are absent from its copies; in checked studies, under half trace to an unresolved V gene, and the reason for the others is unknown. In all, the sample holds more than 60,000 clones, and around 90% of those were seen once. In total, the top ten clones hold less than 7% of the sample.

The rearranged chain carries TRBV28 and TRBJ2-5, with 12 bases aligning to TRBD2. This TCR derives from a man in his 60s with colorectal cancer. Sequenced material: PBMCs. In nucleotides, the sequence is TGTGCCAGCAGTCCCGGACTAGCGGGGATTCTTTTGGAGACCCAGTACTTC. It is translated as CASSPGLAGILLETQYF.